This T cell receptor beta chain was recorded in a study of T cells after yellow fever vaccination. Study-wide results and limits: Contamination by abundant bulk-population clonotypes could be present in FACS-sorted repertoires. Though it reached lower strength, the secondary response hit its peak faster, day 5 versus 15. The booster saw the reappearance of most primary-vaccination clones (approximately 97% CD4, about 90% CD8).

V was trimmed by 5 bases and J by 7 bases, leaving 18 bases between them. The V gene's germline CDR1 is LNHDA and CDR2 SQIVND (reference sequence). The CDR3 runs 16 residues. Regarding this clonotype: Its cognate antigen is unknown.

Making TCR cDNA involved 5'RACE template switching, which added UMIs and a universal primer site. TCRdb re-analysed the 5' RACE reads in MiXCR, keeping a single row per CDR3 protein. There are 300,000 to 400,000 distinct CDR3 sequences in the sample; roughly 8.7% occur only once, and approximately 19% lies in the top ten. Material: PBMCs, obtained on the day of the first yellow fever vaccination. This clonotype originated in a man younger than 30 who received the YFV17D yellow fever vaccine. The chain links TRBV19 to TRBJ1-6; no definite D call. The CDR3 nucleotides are TGTGCCAGTAGTGCGCCGGGGAGTGTAAGAAATTCACCCCTCCACTTT. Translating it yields CASSAPGSVRNSPLHF.